This TCR beta chain originates from a study of T cells after yellow fever vaccination. Study as a whole: Fractions of limited cellularity were prepared by means of SMART-Seq v4 Ultra Low Input. Study results and limitations: Reappearance after the booster was observed for most primary-vaccination clones (around 96% CD4, about 90% CD8).

TCRdb passed the 5' RACE reads through MiXCR, listing each CDR3 protein once. The sample consists of hundreds of thousands of distinct CDR3 sequences, roughly a fifth of them appearing once. Note on this clonotype: Its target is unknown.

This clonotype was sampled from a man younger than 45 who received the YFV17D yellow fever vaccine. The sample consisted of PBMCs, taken 15 days after the yellow fever booster vaccination.

CDR3: CASSQNSGDTQYF. CDR3 DNA: TGTGCCAGCAGCCAAAACAGCGGAGATACGCAGTATTTT. V is TRBV3-1 and J is TRBJ2-3; perhaps TRBD2 as D (5 bases). The CDR3 is made up of 13 amino acids. The V end was cut by 2 bases, the J end by 5 bases, with 8 bases between. Germline V lookup: CDR1 LGHDT, CDR2 YNNKEL (reference sequence).